This T cell receptor (beta chain) was sequenced in a study of CXCR3-negative and CXCR3-positive naive CD8 T cells. Whole-study results and caveats: TRB CDR3s of CXCR3-positive naive cells were more hydrophobic than those of CXCR3-negative naive cells.

Germline CDR1 KGHDR, CDR2 SFDVKD. The CDR3 is 15 residues long. Concerning this clonotype itself: Its antigen is as yet unknown.

TRB cDNA was prepared as libraries by UMI-labeled 5' RACE. TCRdb reprocessed the 5' RACE reads and reports one entry per CDR3 protein, with no DNA. The table for this sample gives about 94,000 distinct CDR3 sequences. The sequenced sample consisted of naive CXCR3+ CD8+ T cells from blood. Subset here: CD45RO-CCR7+CD27+CD95- naive CD8+ T cells expressing CXCR3 (TNR3+). This TCR came from a human donor in good health. Some clones in this sample may be carry-over from other donors' samples. The rearrangement links TRBV24-1 to TRBJ2-7; TCRdb's D call of TRBD1 is untestable without DNA. The CDR3 region is CATSDGQGRGYEQYF.